The 2 T cell receptor beta chains below all came from one sample that was sequenced in a study of blood T cells in healthy people across ages (dated by TCRdb to the mid-2010s). Libraries were prepared through 5' RACE. Sequencing took place on an Illumina HiSeq 2500. A second about 7 to 11 cycle PCR used a sample-barcoded 5' primer and a J-beta primer mix. The raw public data were reprocessed by TCRdb itself: fastp quality trimming at Q25, MiXCR clonotype calling, in-frame beta chains only. Duplicate CDR3 protein sequences are folded into a single record with the most common DNA and genes. The sample profile shows fewer than 600,000 distinct CDR3 sequences; around 27% of them were found once. The top ten clonotypes cover over 3.5% of the sample. This same sample was also part of a study on T cells of mothers and their children.

The sample consisted of blood. The source of these receptors is a boy aged 2 to 9 in good health.

This clonotype was observed a handful of times. This chain links TRBV3-1 with TRBJ2-1, with TRBD2 matching 13 bases. Gene TRBJ2-5 matches the end of the DNA better, so the J call may be wrong. The CDR3 loop spans 16 amino acids. The germline CDR1 and CDR2 sequences are LGHDT and YNNKEL (reference sequence). CDR3 DNA: TGTGCCAGCAGCCATCTCGGGACTAGCGGGGAAGAGACCCAGTACTTC. Protein sequence: CASSHLGTSGEETQYF.

This clonotype was seen only a few times. This sequence joins TRBV6-5 and TRBJ2-3; 7 positions agree with TRBD1. Germline-derived CDR1 and CDR2 are MNHEY and SVGAGI. The length of the CDR3 is 14 residues. V shed 6 bases and J 3 bases; nucleotides not matched to a gene: 6. CDR3 sequence: CASSRDRSTDTQYF. The CDR3 nucleotides read TGTGCCAGCAGCCGGGACAGATCTACAGATACGCAGTATTTT.